A single sample gave rise to the 10 T cell receptor beta chains below, sequenced in a study of PD-1 blockade in classical Hodgkin lymphoma. Generated by immunoSEQ multiplex PCR, the TCRdb table keeps only in-frame clones and is missing some. This table has more than 20,000 clones, 80% to 90% appearing once. Time point in this sample: cycle 4 day 1 (C4D1), after six to seven weeks of nivolumab. Each patient's relapse followed autologous stem cell transplantation, and brentuximab vedotin exposure varied. The input for sequencing was peripheral blood mononuclear cells (PBMCs), taken before the fourth cycle of nivolumab. These receptors all stem from a human donor with classical Hodgkin lymphoma.

The chain combines TRBV7-9 with TRBJ1-2; D gene uncertain. The CDR3 contains 12 residues. Trimming removed 8 bases at V and 8 bases at J, with 15 bases between. CDR1 and CDR2 from the germline V gene are SEHNR and FQNEAQ (reference sequence). The CDR3 DNA reads TGTGCCAGCCTAGGACCTGTGGACGGCTACACCTTC. Translating it yields CASLGPVDGYTF.

The genes are TRBV30 and TRBJ1-2; unclear D gene. This CDR3 is 13 amino acids long. Trimming shortened V by 3 bases and J by 7 bases, and 15 bases separated the two germline ends. Germline values: CDR1 GTSNPN, CDR2 SVGIG (reference sequence). The CDR3 DNA sequence: TGTGCCTGGAGCTCAGAACGGCAGGCTGGCTACACCTTC. Its translation is CAWSSERQAGYTF.

The rearrangement uses TRBV28 and TRBJ2-7; 13 bases align to TRBD2. In germline, CDR1 is MDHEN, CDR2 SYDVKM. The V and J ends lost 7 bases and 7 bases, in that order; junction bases with no gene match: 13. This CDR3 has 16 amino acids. CDR3 region: CASIGTSGAQMGEQYF. DNA for the CDR3: TGTGCCAGCATAGGGACTAGCGGGGCTCAAATGGGGGAGCAGTACTTC.

V gene TRBV2 combines with J gene TRBJ2-1; TRBD2 aligns across 10 bases. Trimming removed 6 bases from V and 3 bases from J; junction bases left unmatched: 5. This CDR3 has 15 residues. Germline CDR1 is SNHLY and CDR2 is FYNNEI. As DNA, the CDR3 is TGTGCCAGCAGACGCCTAGCGGGAGTCTACAATGAGCAGTTCTTC. It specifies CASRRLAGVYNEQFF.

This chain links TRBV2 with TRBJ1-5, with 8 positions matching TRBD1. J lost 8 bases, V lost 6 bases, and 6 bases had no gene match. The CDR3 is 13 residues long. CDR1 and CDR2 from the germline V gene are SNHLY and FYNNEI. CDR3 coding DNA: TGTGCCAGCAGACCGGGACAGGTAGAGCCCCAGCATTTT. This gives the protein CASRPGQVEPQHF.

In this sample, this clone turned up once. The genes are TRBV4-3 and TRBJ1-2, with D uncertain. The V and J ends lost 0 bases and 5 bases respectively, with 7 bases between them. Germline V gene data show CDR1 as LGHNA and CDR2 as YSLEER. The CDR3 is 13 amino acids. This chain's CDR3 is CASSQDLGYGYTF. CDR3 DNA: TGCGCCAGCAGCCAAGATTTGGGTTATGGCTACACCTTC.

The table lists this clone with a few counts. The chain carries TRBV7-2 and TRBJ2-2; 12 positions agree with TRBD2. This CDR3 has 15 residues. Losses at the gene ends were 5 bases for V and 6 bases for J; bases not matched to a gene: 4. CDR1 is SGHTA and CDR2 is FQGNSA in the germline V gene. CDR3 in amino acids: CASSTTSGGSGELFF. For the CDR3, the DNA is TGTGCCAGCAGCACGACTAGCGGGGGATCCGGGGAGCTGTTTTTT.

The rearrangement uses TRBV4-3 and TRBJ2-3; possibly TRBD1 for D (5 bases). The V and J ends lost 0 bases and 2 bases respectively, with 9 bases between them. Germline CDR1 reads LGHNA; CDR2 reads YSLEER. This CDR3 contains 15 residues. The CDR3 DNA reads as TGCGCCAGCAGCCAAGAAGACAGCCCCACAGATACGCAGTATTTT. Encoded protein: CASSQEDSPTDTQYF.

The chain employs TRBV9 and TRBJ1-6; 7 nucleotides align to TRBD1. CDR3 length equals 14 residues. CDR1 and CDR2 from the germline V gene are SGDLS and YYNGEE. V trimming: 2 bases; J trimming: 10 bases; junction bases outside the gene matches: 6. CDR3 residues: CASSVRDSNSPLHF. The CDR3 DNA follows: TGTGCCAGCAGCGTTAGGGACAGTAACTCACCCCTCCACTTT.

This clone was picked up one time. The chain uses TRBV5-1 and TRBJ1-1, with D unclear. Germline V gene sequence: CDR1 SGHRS, CDR2 YFSETQ. V lost 0 bases, J lost 1 base, and 10 bases lay in between. CDR3 length equals 15 residues. The CDR3 DNA reads as TGCGCCAGCAGCTTGGGCCGGGCCACGAACACTGAAGCTTTCTTT. Protein: CASSLGRATNTEAFF.